This T cell receptor beta chain was identified in a study of PD-1 blockade in classical Hodgkin lymphoma. Whole-study findings and limits: Unlike CD8+ TCR diversity, which did not rise significantly by C4D1, CD4+ TCR diversity did.

Time point of the sample: cycle 4 day 1 (C4D1), after less than seven weeks of nivolumab. Every patient was affected by relapse after autologous stem cell transplantation, while exposure to brentuximab vedotin was not uniform. V was pared by 8 bases and J by 3 bases, with 5 bases of the junction left unmatched. This CDR3 is built from 14 residues. Per the germline V gene, CDR1 is SNHLY and CDR2 is FYNNEI. Data came from immunoSEQ multiplex PCR; TCRdb stores just in-frame clones and leaves some out. The sample has 25,000 to 30,000 clones, over 75% seen once. In the case of this clone: Its specificity is not known.

The source was peripheral blood mononuclear cells (PBMCs), collected before the fourth cycle of nivolumab. The receptor's source is a human donor with classical Hodgkin lymphoma. This chain uses TRBV2 with TRBJ2-7; 12 bases line up with TRBD2. This CDR3 reads CASGVLAGGYEQYF. DNA of the CDR3: TGTGCCAGCGGGGTACTAGCGGGAGGCTACGAGCAGTACTTC.